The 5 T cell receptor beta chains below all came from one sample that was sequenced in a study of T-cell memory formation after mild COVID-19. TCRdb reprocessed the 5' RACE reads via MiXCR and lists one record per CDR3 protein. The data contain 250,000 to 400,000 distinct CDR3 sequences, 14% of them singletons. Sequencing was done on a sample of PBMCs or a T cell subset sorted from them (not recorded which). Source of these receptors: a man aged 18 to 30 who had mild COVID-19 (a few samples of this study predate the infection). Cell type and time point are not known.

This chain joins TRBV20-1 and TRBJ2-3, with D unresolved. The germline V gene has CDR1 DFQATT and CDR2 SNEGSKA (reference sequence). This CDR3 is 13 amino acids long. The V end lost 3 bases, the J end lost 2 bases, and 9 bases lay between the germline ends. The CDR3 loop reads CSASPQLTDTQYF. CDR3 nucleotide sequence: TGCAGTGCTAGCCCCCAACTCACAGATACGCAGTATTTT.

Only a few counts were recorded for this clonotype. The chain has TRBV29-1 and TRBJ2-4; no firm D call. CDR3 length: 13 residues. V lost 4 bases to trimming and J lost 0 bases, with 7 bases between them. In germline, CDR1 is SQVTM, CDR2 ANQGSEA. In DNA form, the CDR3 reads TGCAGCGTTGGGGCACTAGCCAAAAACATTCAGTACTTC. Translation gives CSVGALAKNIQYF.

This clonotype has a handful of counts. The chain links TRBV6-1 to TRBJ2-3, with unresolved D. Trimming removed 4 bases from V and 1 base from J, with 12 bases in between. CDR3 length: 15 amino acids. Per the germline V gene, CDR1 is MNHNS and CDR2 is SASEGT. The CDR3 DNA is TGTGCCAGCAGTGCAATCGAGACCCGCACAGATACGCAGTATTTT. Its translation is CASSAIETRTDTQYF.

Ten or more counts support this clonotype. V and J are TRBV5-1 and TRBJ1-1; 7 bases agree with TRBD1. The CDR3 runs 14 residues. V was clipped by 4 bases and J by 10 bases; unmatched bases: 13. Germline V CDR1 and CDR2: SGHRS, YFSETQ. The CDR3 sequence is CASSQEQGNLGAFF. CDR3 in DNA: TGCGCCAGCAGCCAGGAACAGGGGAATCTTGGAGCTTTCTTT.

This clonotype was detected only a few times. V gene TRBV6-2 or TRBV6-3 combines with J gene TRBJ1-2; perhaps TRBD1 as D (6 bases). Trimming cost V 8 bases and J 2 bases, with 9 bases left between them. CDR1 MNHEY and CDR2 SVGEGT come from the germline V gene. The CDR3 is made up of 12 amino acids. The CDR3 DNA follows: TGTGCCAGCTTTCAGGGGAACTATGGCTACACCTTC. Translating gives CASFQGNYGYTF.